What follows are 21 T cell receptor beta chains derived from one specimen sequenced in a study of blood T cells in healthy people across ages. Sample-barcoded 5' priming and a J-beta primer mix drove a second PCR of about 6 to 12 cycles. TCRdb reprocessed the 5' RACE reads via MiXCR and lists one record per CDR3 protein. The sample holds 550,000 to 650,000 distinct CDR3 sequences, roughly a quarter seen once. These same data were also listed under a study on T cells of mothers and their children.

The sample comprised blood. These receptors originate from a boy aged 2 to 10 in good health.

The chain has TRBV5-6 and TRBJ2-1; no clear D. This CDR3 region has 12 residues. V lost 4 bases to trimming and J lost 8 bases, with 10 bases between them. Looked up from germline, CDR1 is SGHDT and CDR2 is YYEEEE. The CDR3 is CASSDTEDEQFF. The CDR3 coding sequence is TGTGCCAGCAGCGATACAGAGGATGAGCAGTTCTTC. The whole variable domain, remainder taken from reference TRBV5-6 and TRBJ2-1, is DAGVTQSPTHLIKTRGQQVTLRCSPKSGHDTVSWYQQALGQGPQFIFQYYEEEERQRGNFPDRFSGHQFPNYSSELNVNALLLGDSALYLCASSDTEDEQFFGPGTRLTVL.

The V and J genes are TRBV5-6 and TRBJ2-5, with D unresolved. The J call may be in error: the DNA end matches TRBJ2-7 better. CDR1 and CDR2 (germline): SGHDT, YYEEEE. The length of the CDR3 is 15 residues. The CDR3 reads CASSLGGVVQREQYF. The CDR3 nucleotides are TGTGCCAGCAGCTTGGGAGGAGTAGTCCAACGCGAGCAGTACTTC.

The V gene is TRBV11-2, the J gene TRBJ2-5; 7 nucleotides match TRBD1. Looked up from germline, CDR1 is SGHAT and CDR2 is FQNNGV. The CDR3 sequence is 15 residues long. V was clipped by 2 bases and J by 7 bases; unmatched bases: 10. The CDR3, as DNA: TGTGCCAGCAGCTTATCCCCAAGGGCAGGGGGGACCCAGTACTTC. Protein product: CASSLSPRAGGTQYF.

The CDR3 spells CATGTGGNTEAFF. The DNA for the CDR3 is TGTGCCACAGGGACAGGGGGAAACACTGAAGCTTTCTTT. J is TRBJ1-1 and V is TRBV12-3 or TRBV12-4, with TRBD1 matching over 11 bases. The CDR3 is 13 residues long. The trim removed 10 bases at V and 2 bases at J, leaving 3 bases unmatched.

This clonotype was detected a few times. This sequence joins TRBV10-3 and TRBJ2-5, with 11 nucleotides matching TRBD1. Gene TRBJ2-7 matches the end of the DNA better, so the J call may be wrong. This CDR3 spans 16 amino acids. Per germline, CDR1 ENHRY and CDR2 SYGVKD. The CDR3 sequence: CAISESRTGGRYEQYF. CDR3 nucleotide sequence: TGTGCCATCAGTGAGTCCAGGACAGGGGGCAGATACGAGCAGTACTTC.

In this sample, this clonotype turned up a few times. The J gene is TRBJ2-7, the V gene TRBV7-2; TRBD2 agrees at 8 bases. CDR3 length equals 14 residues. The germline gives CDR1 SGHTA, CDR2 FQGNSA. Unmatched junction bases numbered 8, after V lost 5 bases and J lost 5 bases. In nucleotides, the CDR3 is TGTGCCAGCAGCATTAGCGGGGCGGAGAACGAGCAGTACTTC. Translated: CASSISGAENEQYF.

CDR3 bases: TGTGCCAGCAGCTTATTTCCCGTCCGCTCCTACGAGCAGTACTTC. This encodes CASSLFPVRSYEQYF. The chain recombines TRBV7-8 with TRBJ2-7; D ambiguous. Germline loops: CDR1 SGHVS, CDR2 FQNEAQ. Trimming stripped 2 bases from V and 0 bases from J, with 11 bases between. The CDR3 spans 15 residues.

The rearrangement uses TRBV6-5 and TRBJ2-4; weak D call: TRBD2 (5 bases). The J call may be in error: the DNA end matches TRBJ2-7 better. Germline assignment: CDR1 MNHEY and CDR2 SVGAGI. CDR3 length: 11 amino acids. The CDR3 protein is CASGRVYEQYF. CDR3 sequence (DNA): TGTGCCAGCGGGCGGGTCTACGAGCAGTACTTC.

The chain recombines TRBV5-4 with TRBJ2-1; 11 bases are a match to TRBD2. V lost 4 bases, J lost 3 bases, and 9 bases stayed unmatched. The CDR3 is 17 amino acids. CDR1 is SGHNT, CDR2 YYREEE, per germline (reference sequence). The chain's CDR3 is CASSAWTSGLGYNEQFF. Here the CDR3 DNA reads TGTGCCAGCAGCGCCTGGACTAGCGGGTTAGGCTACAATGAGCAGTTCTTC.

This clonotype was seen only a few times. The chain carries TRBV29-1 and TRBJ1-1; D remains ambiguous. The length of the CDR3 is 12 residues. Trimming pared 2 bases from V and 4 bases from J, leaving 8 bases between. CDR1 and CDR2 from the germline V gene are SQVTM and ANQGSEA. CDR3 residues: CSVEIGGTEAFF. The CDR3 nucleotides read TGCAGCGTTGAAATTGGTGGCACTGAAGCTTTCTTT.

V is TRBV24-1 and J is TRBJ2-4, with unresolved D. Germline V lookup: CDR1 KGHDR, CDR2 SFDVKD. The CDR3 extends over 9 amino acids. The V and J ends lost 10 bases and 9 bases respectively, with 6 bases between them. The CDR3 DNA sequence: TGTGCCACTCGTAGCATTCAGTACTTC. Amino acids: CATRSIQYF.

The chain combines TRBV15 with TRBJ2-5, with TRBD1 as a possible D gene (6 bases). Trimming stripped 5 bases from V and 5 bases from J, with 12 bases between. Germline lookup yields CDR1 LNHNV and CDR2 YYDKDF (reference sequence). The CDR3 length is 13 residues. The CDR3 loop reads CATSFTGLETQYF. DNA of the CDR3: TGTGCCACCAGCTTCACAGGGTTGGAGACCCAGTACTTC.

This clonotype was counted only a few times. The CDR3 DNA sequence: TGTGCCACCAGTGATCAACCGGGGGGCACGGAGACCCAGTACTTC. This codes for CATSDQPGGTETQYF. The chain employs TRBV24-1 and TRBJ2-5; D is possibly TRBD2 (7 bases). This CDR3 has 15 amino acids. Germline values: CDR1 KGHDR, CDR2 SFDVKD. V lost 3 bases and J 5 bases, leaving 15 bases between the germline ends.

The chain joins TRBV5-5 to TRBJ1-1, with D unresolved. CDR1 is SGHKS and CDR2 is YYEKEE in the germline V gene (reference sequence). Between the trimmed V and J ends, which lost 0 bases and 1 base, there was a span of 10 bases. The CDR3 is 15 amino acids. The DNA of the CDR3 is TGTGCCAGCAGCTTGGAAGCACAGACGAACACTGAAGCTTTCTTT. Translation gives CASSLEAQTNTEAFF.

This chain joins TRBV2 and TRBJ1-2; D perhaps matches TRBD1 (6 bases). The ends were cut back, 4 bases at V and 7 bases at J, with 19 bases in the middle. The CDR3 is 15 amino acids. Germline CDR1 is SNHLY and CDR2 is FYNNEI. CDR3 nucleotides: TGTGCCAGCAGTGCCAGCATACGGGGGCGAGTTGGCTACACCTTC. Protein: CASSASIRGRVGYTF.

The rearrangement uses TRBV5-1 and TRBJ2-2; D gene uncertain. V lost 0 bases and J 0 bases, leaving 9 bases between the germline ends. Germline values: CDR1 SGHRS, CDR2 YFSETQ. CDR3 length equals 16 residues. The CDR3 nucleotides are TGCGCCAGCAGCTTGGCCGGAAGAACGAACACCGGGGAGCTGTTTTTT. The encoded protein is CASSLAGRTNTGELFF.

With respect to this clonotype: This CDR3 fails to terminate in the conserved phenylalanine or tryptophan, so it likely reflects a read error. V gene TRBV15 combines with J gene TRBJ1-4; TRBD1 might be the D (5 bases). The length of the CDR3 is 15 residues. Germline CDR1 reads LNHNV; CDR2 reads YYDKDF (reference sequence). Trimming shortened V by 0 bases and J by 8 bases, and 13 bases separated the two germline ends. The CDR3 DNA sequence: TGTGCCACCAGCAGAGACGGGACTACAACCGAAAAACTGTTTTCT. Its translation: CATSRDGTTTEKLFS.

J is TRBJ1-3 and V is TRBV3-1; D is perhaps TRBD1 (5 bases). Per germline, CDR1 LGHDT and CDR2 YNNKEL (reference sequence). The CDR3 consists of 14 residues. V was shortened by 5 bases and J by 4 bases, with 12 bases between the two germline ends. The DNA of the CDR3 is TGTGCCAGCAGCTACGGGACCGCGGGAAACACCATATATTTT. Translation: CASSYGTAGNTIYF.

This clonotype was counted between two and nine times. This chain links TRBV20-1 with TRBJ2-1; no clear D gene. Germline V gene sequence: CDR1 DFQATT, CDR2 SNEGSKA (reference sequence). V shed 3 bases and J shed 9 bases, with 15 bases lying between them. CDR3 length: 13 residues. The CDR3: CSASSYPGAEQFF. The CDR3 nucleotides read TGCAGTGCTAGTAGTTACCCCGGCGCTGAGCAGTTCTTC.

This clonotype was recorded a few times. This sequence joins TRBV6-1 and TRBJ1-2, with unresolved D. Germline V gives CDR1 MNHNS, CDR2 SASEGT. Trimming cost V 8 bases and J 4 bases, with 17 bases left between them. This CDR3 is built from 14 residues. CDR3 in DNA: TGTGCCAGCGGCTTGCGCAACCTCCCCTATGGCTACACCTTC. Its protein product is CASGLRNLPYGYTF.

The chain carries TRBV15 and TRBJ2-1; TRBD2 matches 12 bases. Looked up from germline, CDR1 is LNHNV and CDR2 is YYDKDF (reference sequence). The CDR3 loop spans 16 amino acids. The V segment lost 0 bases and the J segment 6 bases; nucleotides outside the gene matches: 3. CDR3: CATSRDPSGGGNEQFF. In nucleotides, the CDR3 is TGTGCCACCAGCAGAGATCCTAGCGGGGGGGGCAATGAGCAGTTCTTC.